A selection of T cell receptor beta chains follows, all from one sample in a study of graft-versus-host responses after intestinal transplantation. Sequencing was performed with immunoSEQ multiplex PCR; in TCRdb, only in-frame clones are kept and a portion is missing. The sample has about 15,000 clones; almost 70% are singletons. The sequencing here drew on ileum tissue, taken around 720 days after intestinal transplantation. These TCRs come from a human patient who received an intestinal transplant, so some T cells may come from the graft donor. CDR3s include the opening cysteine and the closing phenylalanine or tryptophan. A D gene is named only where the DNA matches it firmly. For some rows the clone size is stated as once, few or many, or as a class when expanded; others skip it.

d_call j_call v_call clone_size cdr3_aa cdr3_nt
. TRBJ2-4 TRBV9 . CASSPPRVAKNIQYF TGTGCCAGCAGCCCCCCAAGAGTAGCCAAAAACATTCAGTACTTC
TRBD1 TRBJ1-1 TRBV5-1 . CASRNPQSGQGATEAFF TGCGCCAGCAGAAATCCCCAATCGGGACAGGGGGCGACTGAAGCTTTCTTT
. TRBJ1-1 TRBV29-1 . CSAADSSLEAFF TGCAGCGCAGCGGACAGTTCCCTTGAAGCTTTCTTT
TRBD1 TRBJ1-1 TRBV6-1 . CASKGQGTNTEAFF TGTGCCAGCAAGGGACAGGGGACGAACACTGAAGCTTTCTTT
. TRBJ1-4 TRBV6-6 . CASRGEKLFF TGTGCCAGCAGGGGGGAAAAACTGTTTTTT
TRBD1 TRBJ1-1 TRBV6-6 few CASSSLNRGTEAFF TGTGCCAGCAGTTCCCTCAACAGGGGCACTGAAGCTTTCTTT
. TRBJ1-1 TRBV5-4 few CASIPHPRGNTEAFF TGTGCCAGCATCCCACACCCCAGGGGGAACACTGAAGCTTTCTTT
TRBD1 TRBJ1-6 TRBV7-9 . CASSVGGQSNSPLHF TGTGCCAGCAGTGTAGGGGGACAGTCAAATTCACCCCTCCACTTT
. TRBJ2-5 TRBV7-4 . CASSLLIEGTAAAQYF TGTGCCAGCAGCTTGCTTATTGAGGGGACTGCCGCGGCCCAGTACTTC
TRBD1 TRBJ1-1 TRBV30 . CAWFRWDRATEAFF TGTGCCTGGTTCAGGTGGGACAGGGCCACTGAAGCTTTCTTT
TRBD2 TRBJ2-7 TRBV5-4 few CASSSTAGGREQYF TGTGCCAGCAGCTCGACCGCGGGGGGGCGCGAGCAGTACTTC
. TRBJ2-7 TRBV6-5 . CASSYLRGSYEQYF TGTGCCAGCAGTTACTTGCGGGGATCCTACGAGCAGTACTTC
. TRBJ1-4 TRBV29-1 . CSVVDDPTGRNEKLFF TGCAGCGTCGTAGATGATCCAACAGGGAGGAATGAAAAACTGTTTTTT
TRBD2 TRBJ2-3 TRBV7-2 . CASSFLTGTTSHEQYF TGTGCCAGCAGCTTTCTAACCGGGACTACCTCCCACGAGCAGTATTTT
. TRBJ2-7 TRBV9 . CASSVGEGTSSYEQYF TGTGCCAGCAGCGTAGGTGAGGGGACGTCATCCTACGAGCAGTACTTC
TRBD2 TRBJ2-7 TRBV9 once CASSATGTSIAYEQYF TGTGCCAGCAGCGCCACCGGGACTAGTATCGCCTACGAGCAGTACTTC
. TRBJ2-1 TRBV19 few CASSIRAIPHEQFF TGTGCCAGTAGTATAAGAGCCATCCCCCATGAGCAGTTCTTC
. TRBJ2-5 TRBV28 few CASSFFPPETQYF TGTGCCAGCAGTTTTTTCCCCCCGGAGACCCAGTACTTC
. TRBJ1-6 TRBV19 . CASSIKSSYNSPLHF TGTGCCAGTAGTATAAAGAGCTCCTATAATTCACCCCTCCACTTT
. TRBJ2-6 TRBV11-3 . CASSLVSSGANVLTF TGTGCCAGCAGCTTAGTATCATCTGGGGCCAACGTCCTGACTTTC
. TRBJ2-7 TRBV2 medium-sized CASSPRTDYEQYF TGTGCCAGCAGTCCCCGGACAGACTACGAGCAGTACTTC
TRBD1 TRBJ2-7 TRBV5-1 . CASGFRGLGYEQYF TGCGCCAGCGGGTTCAGGGGGTTGGGATACGAGCAGTACTTC
. TRBJ2-7 TRBV29-1 once CSVGGAGDEQYF TGCAGCGTTGGAGGAGCTGGGGACGAGCAGTACTTC
. TRBJ2-1 TRBV7-9 . CASSFMNGRQFF TGTGCCAGCAGCTTTATGAACGGGAGGCAGTTCTTC
TRBD2 TRBJ2-5 TRBV5-6 . CASSRGGTSGVGGETQYF TGTGCCAGCAGCCGGGGCGGGACTAGCGGGGTTGGAGGAGAGACCCAGTACTTC
. TRBJ2-7 TRBV5-6 few CASSLASYEQYF TGTGCCAGCAGCTTGGCTAGCTACGAGCAGTACTTC
. TRBJ2-7 TRBV30 . CAWSVGVGDYEQYF TGTGCCTGGAGTGTGGGGGTAGGGGACTACGAGCAGTACTTC
. TRBJ2-5 TRBV29-1 . CSVDRFPLGTQYF TGCAGCGTTGACAGGTTCCCATTAGGGACCCAGTACTTC
. TRBJ1-2 TRBV9 . CASSVDTYGYTF TGTGCCAGCAGCGTAGACACCTATGGCTACACCTTC
. TRBJ2-5 TRBV6-1 . CASSESLGGGTTQYF TGTGCCAGCAGTGAATCGTTAGGGGGGGGGACCACCCAGTACTTC
. TRBJ1-5 TRBV10-3 . CAISPDGLNQPQHF TGTGCCATCAGCCCGGACGGACTCAATCAGCCCCAGCATTTT
. TRBJ2-1 TRBV9 . CASSVAERDEQFF TGTGCCAGCAGCGTAGCTGAAAGGGATGAGCAGTTCTTC
TRBD1 TRBJ1-1 TRBV6-5 . CASRDRGSLGTEAFF TGTGCCAGCAGGGACAGGGGCTCCTTGGGGACTGAAGCTTTCTTT
. TRBJ1-5 TRBV5-1 once CASSHGPSGPQHF TGCGCCAGCAGCCATGGTCCCTCGGGGCCCCAGCATTTT
TRBD2 TRBJ2-3 TRBV29-1 few CSVGLASGRSDTQYF TGCAGCGTTGGTCTAGCTAGCGGTCGGTCAGATACGCAGTATTTT
. TRBJ2-2 TRBV2 . CASRDRTGELFF TGTGCCAGCAGGGACAGAACCGGGGAGCTGTTTTTT
. TRBJ2-3 TRBV6-1 few CASSGRVTDTQYF TGTGCCAGCAGTGGCAGGGTAACAGATACGCAGTATTTT
. TRBJ2-7 TRBV4-1 . CASSRVPGLLIEQYF TGCGCCAGCAGCCGCGTGCCGGGACTGCTAATAGAGCAGTACTTC
TRBD1 TRBJ1-1 TRBV11-2 . CASSSQTGGTEAFF TGTGCCAGCAGCTCGCAGACAGGGGGGACTGAAGCTTTCTTT
. TRBJ2-7 TRBV27 . CASSPSVEGLEQYF TGTGCCAGCAGTCCCTCAGTAGAGGGCCTAGAGCAGTACTTC
TRBD1 TRBJ2-7 TRBV2 . CASKGPGTVSSYEQYF TGTGCCAGCAAAGGGCCCGGGACAGTGAGCTCCTACGAGCAGTACTTC
TRBD1 TRBJ1-5 TRBV9 . CASSGAGQERRNQPQHF TGTGCCAGCAGCGGAGCAGGACAGGAACGACGCAATCAGCCCCAGCATTTT
. TRBJ1-1 TRBV19 . CASSYQMNTEAFF TGTGCCAGTAGTTATCAGATGAACACTGAAGCTTTCTTT